The source of this T cell receptor (beta chain) is a study of cytomegalovirus exposure and HLA in healthy donors. The V and J ends lost 0 bases and 0 bases respectively, with 4 bases between them. Germline V gene sequence: CDR1 SGHRS, CDR2 YFSETQ. The CDR3 totals 14 residues. This clone has only one observation. Data came from immunoSEQ multiplex PCR; TCRdb stores just in-frame clones and leaves some out. This sample has tens of thousands of clones, with about 97% found just once. This rearrangement joins TRBV5-1 to TRBJ2-1; D remains ambiguous. This clonotype was obtained from a man aged 25 to 40 in good health and CMV-seropositive. The source material was PBMCs. In DNA form, the CDR3 reads TGCGCCAGCAGCTTGGGCGGCTCCTACAATGAGCAGTTCTTC. This translates into CASSLGGSYNEQFF.